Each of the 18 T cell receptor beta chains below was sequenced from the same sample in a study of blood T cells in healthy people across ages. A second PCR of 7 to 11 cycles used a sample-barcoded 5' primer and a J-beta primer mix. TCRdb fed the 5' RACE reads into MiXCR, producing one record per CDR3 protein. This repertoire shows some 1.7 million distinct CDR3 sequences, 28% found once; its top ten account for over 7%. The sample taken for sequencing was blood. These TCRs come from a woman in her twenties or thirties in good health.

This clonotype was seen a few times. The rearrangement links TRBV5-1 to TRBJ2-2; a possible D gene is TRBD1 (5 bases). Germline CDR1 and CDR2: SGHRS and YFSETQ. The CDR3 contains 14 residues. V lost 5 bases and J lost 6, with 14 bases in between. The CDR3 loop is CASRFPQGSGELFF. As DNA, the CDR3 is TGCGCCAGCAGGTTCCCCCAGGGTTCCGGGGAGCTGTTTTTT.

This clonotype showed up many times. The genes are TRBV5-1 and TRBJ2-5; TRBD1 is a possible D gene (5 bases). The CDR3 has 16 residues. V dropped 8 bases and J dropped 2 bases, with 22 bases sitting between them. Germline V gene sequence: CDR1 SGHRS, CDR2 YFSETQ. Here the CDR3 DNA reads TGCGCCAGTAGACAGACCACGGGCGGCTGGCAAGAGACCCAGTACTTC. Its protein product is CASRQTTGGWQETQYF.

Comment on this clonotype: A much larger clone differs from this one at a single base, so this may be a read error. CDR3 coding DNA: TGTGCCAGCAGCCCCTGGCTAGCGGGAGATCGGGCCAATGAGCAGTACTTC. Its protein product is CASSPWLAGDRANEQYF. This chain connects TRBV7-6 to TRBJ2-4; 10 nucleotides line up with TRBD2. The CDR3 contains 17 residues. After removal of 5 bases from V and 13 bases from J, the junction contained 20 bases not matched to a gene. The germline CDR1 and CDR2 sequences are SGHVS and FNYEAQ.

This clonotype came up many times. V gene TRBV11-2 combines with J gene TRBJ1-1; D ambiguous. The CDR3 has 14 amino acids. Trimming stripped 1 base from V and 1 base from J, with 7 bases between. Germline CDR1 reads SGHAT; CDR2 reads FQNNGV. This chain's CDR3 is CASSLGPGNTEAFF. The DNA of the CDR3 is TGTGCCAGCAGCTTAGGTCCAGGGAACACTGAAGCTTTCTTT.

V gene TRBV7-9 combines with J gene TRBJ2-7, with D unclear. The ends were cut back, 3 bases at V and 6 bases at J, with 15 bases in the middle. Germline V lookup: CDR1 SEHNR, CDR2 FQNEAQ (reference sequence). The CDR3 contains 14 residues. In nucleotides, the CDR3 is TGTGCCAGCAGCTTGTTCGAGGCAGGCCCCGAGCAGTACTTC. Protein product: CASSLFEAGPEQYF. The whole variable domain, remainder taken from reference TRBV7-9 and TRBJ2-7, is DTGVSQNPRHKITKRGQNVTFRCDPISEHNRLYWYRQTLGQGPEFLTYFQNEAQLEKSRLLSDRFSAERPKGSFSTLEIQRTEQGDSAMYLCASSLFEAGPEQYFGPGTRLTVT.

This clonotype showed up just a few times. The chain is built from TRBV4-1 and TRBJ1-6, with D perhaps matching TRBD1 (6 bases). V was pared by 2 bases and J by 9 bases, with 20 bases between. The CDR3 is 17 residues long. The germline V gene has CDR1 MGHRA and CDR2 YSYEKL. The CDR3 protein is CASSQSQGRGKTSPLHF. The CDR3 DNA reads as TGCGCCAGCAGCCAATCCCAGGGAAGGGGGAAGACTTCACCCCTCCACTTT.

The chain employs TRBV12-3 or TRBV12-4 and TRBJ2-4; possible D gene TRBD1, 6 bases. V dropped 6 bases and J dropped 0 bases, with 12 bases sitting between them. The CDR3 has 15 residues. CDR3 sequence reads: CASSTTGLAKNIQYF. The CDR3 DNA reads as TGTGCCAGCAGCACCACAGGGCTAGCCAAAAACATTCAGTACTTC.

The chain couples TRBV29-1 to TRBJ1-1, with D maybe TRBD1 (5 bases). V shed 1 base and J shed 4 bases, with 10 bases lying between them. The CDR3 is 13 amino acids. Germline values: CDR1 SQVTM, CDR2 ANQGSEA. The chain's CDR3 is CSVEVGGSTEAFF. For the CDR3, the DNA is TGCAGCGTTGAAGTCGGGGGGAGCACTGAAGCTTTCTTT. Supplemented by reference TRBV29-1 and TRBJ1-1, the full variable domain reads SAVISQKPSRDICQRGTSLTIQCQVDSQVTMMFWYRQQPGQSLTLIATANQGSEATYESGFVIDKFPISRPNLTFSTLTVSNMSPEDSSIYLCSVEVGGSTEAFFGQGTRLTVV.

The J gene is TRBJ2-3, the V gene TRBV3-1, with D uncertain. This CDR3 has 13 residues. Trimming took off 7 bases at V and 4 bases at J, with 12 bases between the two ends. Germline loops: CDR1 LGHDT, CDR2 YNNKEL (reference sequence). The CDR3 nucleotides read TGTGCCAGCAACCCCAAGGGCGCAGATACGCAGTATTTT. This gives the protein CASNPKGADTQYF.

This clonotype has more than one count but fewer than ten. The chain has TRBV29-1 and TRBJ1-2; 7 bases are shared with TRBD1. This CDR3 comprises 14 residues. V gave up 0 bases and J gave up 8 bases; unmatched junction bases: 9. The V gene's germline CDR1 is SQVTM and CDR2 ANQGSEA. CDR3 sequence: CSVEETTGQSGYTF. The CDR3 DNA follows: TGCAGCGTTGAAGAGACAACGGGACAGTCAGGCTACACCTTC.

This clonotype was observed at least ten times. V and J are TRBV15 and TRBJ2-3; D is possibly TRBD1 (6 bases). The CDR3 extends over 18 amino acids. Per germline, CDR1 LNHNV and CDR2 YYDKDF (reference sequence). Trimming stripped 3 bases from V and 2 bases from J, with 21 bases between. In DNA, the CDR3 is TGTGCCACCAGCAGGTCTTTCGTCGGGACACTACCCACAGATACGCAGTATTTT. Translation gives CATSRSFVGTLPTDTQYF.

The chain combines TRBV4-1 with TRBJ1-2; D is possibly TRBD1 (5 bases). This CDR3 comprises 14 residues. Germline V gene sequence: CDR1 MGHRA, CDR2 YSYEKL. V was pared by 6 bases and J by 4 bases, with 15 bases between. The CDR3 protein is CASRSTLGGYGYTF. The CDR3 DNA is TGCGCCAGCAGGTCTACTCTCGGGGGCTATGGCTACACCTTC.

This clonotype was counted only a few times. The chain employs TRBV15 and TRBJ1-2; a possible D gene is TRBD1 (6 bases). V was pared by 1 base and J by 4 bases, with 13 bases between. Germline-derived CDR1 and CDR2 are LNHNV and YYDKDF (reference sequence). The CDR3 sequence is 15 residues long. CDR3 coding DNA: TGTGCCACCAGCAGAGGTTCAGGGGACGGCTATGGCTACACCTTC. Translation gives CATSRGSGDGYGYTF.

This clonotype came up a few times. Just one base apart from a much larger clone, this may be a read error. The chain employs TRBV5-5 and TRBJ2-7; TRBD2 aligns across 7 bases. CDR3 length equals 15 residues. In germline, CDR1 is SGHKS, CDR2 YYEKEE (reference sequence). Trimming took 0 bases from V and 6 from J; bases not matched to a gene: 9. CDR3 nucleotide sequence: TGTGCCAGCAGCTTGGGACTAGCAGTGATGGGCGAGCAGTACTTC. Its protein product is CASSLGLAVMGEQYF. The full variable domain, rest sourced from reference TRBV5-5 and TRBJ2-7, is DAGVTQSPTHLIKTRGQQVTLRCSPISGHKSVSWYQQVLGQGPQFIFQYYEKEERGRGNFPDRFSARQFPNYSSELNVNALLLGDSALYLCASSLGLAVMGEQYFGPGTRLTVT.

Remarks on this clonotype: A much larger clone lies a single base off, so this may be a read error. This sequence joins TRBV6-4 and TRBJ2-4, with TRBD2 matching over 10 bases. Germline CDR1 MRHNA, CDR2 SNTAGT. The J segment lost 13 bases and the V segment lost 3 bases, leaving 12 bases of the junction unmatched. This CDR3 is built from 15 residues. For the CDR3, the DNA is TGTGCCAGCAGTGAGTCAAGCGGGGGGGCCCATGAGCAGTACTTC. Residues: CASSESSGGAHEQYF.

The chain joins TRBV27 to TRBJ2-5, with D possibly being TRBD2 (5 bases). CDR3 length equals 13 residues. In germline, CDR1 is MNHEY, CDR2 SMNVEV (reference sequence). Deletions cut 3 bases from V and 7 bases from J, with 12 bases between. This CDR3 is CASSLALEGTQYF. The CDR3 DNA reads TGTGCCAGCAGTTTGGCGCTTGAGGGGACCCAGTACTTC.

The CDR3 DNA sequence: TGTGCCAGCAGCCCAGCGGGGGGGGTGGACACTGAAGCTTTCTTT. Protein product: CASSPAGGVDTEAFF. V is TRBV7-2 and J is TRBJ1-1; a weak D match, TRBD1 (5 bases). This CDR3 is built from 15 residues. Germline CDR1 is SGHTA and CDR2 is FQGNSA. V was trimmed by 5 bases and J by 3 bases, leaving 16 bases between them.

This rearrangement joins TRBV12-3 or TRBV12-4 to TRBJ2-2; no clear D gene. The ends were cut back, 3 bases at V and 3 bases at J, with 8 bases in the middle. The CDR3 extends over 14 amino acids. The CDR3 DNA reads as TGTGCCAGCAGTTTCCGGTGGGACACCGGGGAGCTGTTTTTT. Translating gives CASSFRWDTGELFF.